The following is a TCR beta chain sequence with its context. V lost 5 bases, J lost 4 bases, and 9 bases stayed unmatched. The CDR3 contains 15 residues. Germline-derived CDR1 and CDR2 are LNHDA and SQIVND (reference sequence). For the second PCR, which ran for about 6 to 11 cycles, a sample-barcoded 5' primer and a J-beta primer mix were used. A single record per CDR3 protein comes from TCRdb applying MiXCR to the 5' RACE reads. This sample carries around 1,000,000 distinct CDR3 sequences, approximately 25% of them seen once, and the ten largest clones take approximately 0.71%. The data are from a study of blood T cells in healthy people across ages. These data were also reused for a study on T cells of mothers and their children. That source notes: Donation was provided by three healthy Caucasian mothers along with their six children. Mothers yielded over 8 million CDR3 reads, children some 2.8 million each.

The sequence came from a girl aged 2 to 10 in good health. This chain uses TRBV19 with TRBJ2-3, with 7 bases that match TRBD2. The material sequenced was blood. CDR3 nucleotide sequence: TGTGCCAGTAGTCCGAACCGACTAGCCCCAGATACGCAGTATTTT. It translates to CASSPNRLAPDTQYF.